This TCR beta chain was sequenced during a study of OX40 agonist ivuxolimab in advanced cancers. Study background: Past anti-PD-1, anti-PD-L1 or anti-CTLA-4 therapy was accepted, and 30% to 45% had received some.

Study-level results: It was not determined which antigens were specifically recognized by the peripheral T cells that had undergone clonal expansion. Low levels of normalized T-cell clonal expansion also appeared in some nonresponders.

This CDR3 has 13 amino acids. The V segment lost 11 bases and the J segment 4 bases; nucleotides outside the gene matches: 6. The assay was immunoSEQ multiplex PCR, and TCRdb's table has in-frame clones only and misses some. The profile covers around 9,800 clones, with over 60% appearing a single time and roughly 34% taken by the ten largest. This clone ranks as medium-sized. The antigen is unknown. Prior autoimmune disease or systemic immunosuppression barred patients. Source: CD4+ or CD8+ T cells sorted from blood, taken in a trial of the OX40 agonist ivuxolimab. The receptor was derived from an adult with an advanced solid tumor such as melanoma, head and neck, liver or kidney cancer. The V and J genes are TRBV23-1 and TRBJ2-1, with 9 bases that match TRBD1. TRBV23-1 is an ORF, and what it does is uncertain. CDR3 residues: CAVAGTGYNEQFF. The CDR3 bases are TGCGCCGTGGCCGGGACAGGGTACAATGAGCAGTTCTTC.